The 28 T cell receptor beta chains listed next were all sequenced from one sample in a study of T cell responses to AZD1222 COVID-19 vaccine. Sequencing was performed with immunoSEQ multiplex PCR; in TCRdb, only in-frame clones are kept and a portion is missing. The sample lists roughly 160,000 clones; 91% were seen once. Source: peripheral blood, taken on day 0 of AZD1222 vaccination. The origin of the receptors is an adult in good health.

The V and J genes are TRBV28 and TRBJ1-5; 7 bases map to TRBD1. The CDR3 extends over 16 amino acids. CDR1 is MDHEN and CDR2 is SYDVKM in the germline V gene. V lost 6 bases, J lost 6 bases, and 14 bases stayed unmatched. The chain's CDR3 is CASRRTGQGEAQPQHF. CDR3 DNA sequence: TGTGCCAGCAGGCGTACTGGCCAGGGGGAGGCTCAGCCCCAGCATTTT.

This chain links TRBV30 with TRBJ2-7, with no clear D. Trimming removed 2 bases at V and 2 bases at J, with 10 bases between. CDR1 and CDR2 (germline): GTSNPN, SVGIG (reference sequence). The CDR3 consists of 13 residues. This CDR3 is CAWSPGPTYEQYF. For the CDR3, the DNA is TGTGCCTGGAGTCCCGGACCGACCTACGAGCAGTACTTC.

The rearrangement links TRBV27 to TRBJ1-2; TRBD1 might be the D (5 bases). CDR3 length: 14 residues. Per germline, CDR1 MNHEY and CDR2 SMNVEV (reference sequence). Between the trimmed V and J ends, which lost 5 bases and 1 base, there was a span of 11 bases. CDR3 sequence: CASSRDGVNYGYTF. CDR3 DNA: TGTGCCAGCAGTCGGGACGGAGTTAACTATGGCTACACCTTC.

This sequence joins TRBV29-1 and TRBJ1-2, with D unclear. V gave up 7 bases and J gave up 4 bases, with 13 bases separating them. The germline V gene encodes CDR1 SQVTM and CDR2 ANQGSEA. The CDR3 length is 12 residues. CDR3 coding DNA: TGCAGCGCTGGAGGGCAGACCTATGGCTACACCTTC. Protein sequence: CSAGGQTYGYTF.

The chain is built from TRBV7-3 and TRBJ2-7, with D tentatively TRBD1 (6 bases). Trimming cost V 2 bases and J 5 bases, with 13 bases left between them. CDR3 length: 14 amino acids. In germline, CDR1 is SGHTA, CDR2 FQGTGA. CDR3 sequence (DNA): TGTGCCAGCAGCTTAGTCCCCAGGGGAAACGAGCAGTACTTC. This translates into CASSLVPRGNEQYF. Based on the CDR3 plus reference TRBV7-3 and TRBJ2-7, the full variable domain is GAGVSQTPSNKVTEKGKYVELRCDPISGHTALYWYRQSLGQGPEFLIYFQGTGAADDSGLPNDRFFAVRPEGSVSTLKIQRTERGDSAVYLCASSLVPRGNEQYFGPGTRLTVT.

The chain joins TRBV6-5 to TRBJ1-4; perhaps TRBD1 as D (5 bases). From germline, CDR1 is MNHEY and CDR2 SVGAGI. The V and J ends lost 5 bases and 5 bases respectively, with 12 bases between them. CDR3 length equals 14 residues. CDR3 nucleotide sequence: TGTGCCAGCAGTAGCCGGGACTTAAATGAAAAACTGTTTTTT. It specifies CASSSRDLNEKLFF.

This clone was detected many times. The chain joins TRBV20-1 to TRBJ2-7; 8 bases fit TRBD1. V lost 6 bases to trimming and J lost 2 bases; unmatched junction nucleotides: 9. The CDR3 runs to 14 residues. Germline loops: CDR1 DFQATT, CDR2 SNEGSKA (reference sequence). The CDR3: CSASASDRAYEQYF. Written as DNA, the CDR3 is TGCAGTGCCAGTGCCTCGGACAGGGCCTACGAGCAGTACTTC.

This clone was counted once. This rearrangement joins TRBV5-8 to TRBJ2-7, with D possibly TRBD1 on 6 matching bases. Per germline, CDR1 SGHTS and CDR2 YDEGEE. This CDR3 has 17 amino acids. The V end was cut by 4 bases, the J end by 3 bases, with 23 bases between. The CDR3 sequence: CASSPSLGRGKHYEQYF. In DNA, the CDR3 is TGTGCCAGCAGCCCCTCCCTCGGTAGGGGGAAACACTACGAGCAGTACTTC.

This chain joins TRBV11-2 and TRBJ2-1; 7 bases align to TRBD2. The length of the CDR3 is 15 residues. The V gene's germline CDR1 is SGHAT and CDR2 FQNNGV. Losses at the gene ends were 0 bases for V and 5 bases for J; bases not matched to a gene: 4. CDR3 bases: TGTGCCAGCAGCTTAGATAGCGGGTCCCACAATGAGCAGTTCTTC. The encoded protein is CASSLDSGSHNEQFF.

CDR3 region: CASSLEGFLGELFF. The CDR3 DNA follows: TGTGCCAGCAGCTTAGAAGGCTTTCTTGGGGAGCTGTTTTTT. This chain connects TRBV7-9 to TRBJ2-2; no clear D. The length of the CDR3 is 14 residues. Germline CDR1 SEHNR, CDR2 FQNEAQ (reference sequence). V was trimmed by 1 base and J by 8 bases, leaving 11 bases between them.

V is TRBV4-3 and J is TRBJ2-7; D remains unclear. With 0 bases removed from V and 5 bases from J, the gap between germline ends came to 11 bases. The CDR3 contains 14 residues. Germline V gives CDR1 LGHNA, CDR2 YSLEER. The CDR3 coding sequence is TGCGCCAGCAGCCAAGATGGTACGAGGCACGAGCAGTACTTC. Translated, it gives CASSQDGTRHEQYF.

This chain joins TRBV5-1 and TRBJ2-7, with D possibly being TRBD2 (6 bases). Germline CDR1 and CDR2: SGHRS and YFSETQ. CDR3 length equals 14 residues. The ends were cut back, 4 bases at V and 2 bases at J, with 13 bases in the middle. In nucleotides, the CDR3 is TGCGCCAGCAGCACCGCGGGACCTACCTACGAGCAGTACTTC. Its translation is CASSTAGPTYEQYF.

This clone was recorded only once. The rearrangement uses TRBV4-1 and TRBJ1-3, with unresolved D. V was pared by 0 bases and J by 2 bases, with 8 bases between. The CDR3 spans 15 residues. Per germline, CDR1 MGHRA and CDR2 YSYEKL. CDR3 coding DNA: TGCGCCAGCAGCCAAGATCCCCGGGCTGGAAACACCATATATTTT. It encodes CASSQDPRAGNTIYF.

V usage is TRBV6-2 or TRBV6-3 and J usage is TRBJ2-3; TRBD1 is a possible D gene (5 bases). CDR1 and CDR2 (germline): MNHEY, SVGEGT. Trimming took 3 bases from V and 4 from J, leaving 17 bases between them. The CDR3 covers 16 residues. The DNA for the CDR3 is TGTGCCAGCAGTTATAGGGGCTCCCGTTCGGCAGATACGCAGTATTTT. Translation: CASSYRGSRSADTQYF.

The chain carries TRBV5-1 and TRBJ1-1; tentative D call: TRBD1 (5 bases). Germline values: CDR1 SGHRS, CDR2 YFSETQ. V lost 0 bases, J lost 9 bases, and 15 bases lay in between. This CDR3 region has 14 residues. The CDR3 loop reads CASSLGGNPDKAFF. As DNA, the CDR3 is TGCGCCAGCAGCTTGGGGGGGAATCCCGACAAAGCTTTCTTT.

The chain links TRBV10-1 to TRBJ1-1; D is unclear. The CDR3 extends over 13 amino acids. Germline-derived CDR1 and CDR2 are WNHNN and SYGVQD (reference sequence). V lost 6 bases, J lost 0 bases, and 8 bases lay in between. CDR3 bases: TGCGCCAGCAGCCTACATCTGAACACTGAAGCTTTCTTT. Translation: CASSLHLNTEAFF.

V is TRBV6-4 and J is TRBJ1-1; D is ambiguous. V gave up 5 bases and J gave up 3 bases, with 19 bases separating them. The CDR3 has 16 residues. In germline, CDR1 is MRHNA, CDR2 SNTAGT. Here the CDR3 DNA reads TGTGCCAGCAGTCCTAACCCTCGCTCATTGTACACTGAAGCTTTCTTT. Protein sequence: CASSPNPRSLYTEAFF.

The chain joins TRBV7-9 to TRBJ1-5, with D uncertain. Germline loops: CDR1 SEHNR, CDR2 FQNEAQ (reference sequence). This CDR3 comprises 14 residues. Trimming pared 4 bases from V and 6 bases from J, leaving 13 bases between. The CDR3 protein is CASSSSTGRQPQHF. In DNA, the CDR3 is TGTGCCAGCAGCTCAAGTACGGGTCGTCAGCCCCAGCATTTT.

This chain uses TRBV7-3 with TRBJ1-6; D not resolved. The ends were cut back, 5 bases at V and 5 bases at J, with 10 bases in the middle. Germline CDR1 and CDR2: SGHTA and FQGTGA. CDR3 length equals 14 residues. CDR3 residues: CASSLPANNSPLHF. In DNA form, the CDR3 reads TGTGCCAGCAGCCTCCCGGCAAATAATTCACCCCTCCACTTT.

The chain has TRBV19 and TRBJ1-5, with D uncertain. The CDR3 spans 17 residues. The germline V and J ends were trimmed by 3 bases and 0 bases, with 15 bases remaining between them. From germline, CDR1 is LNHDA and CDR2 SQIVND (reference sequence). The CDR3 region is CASSIMVDVASNQPQHF. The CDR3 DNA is TGTGCCAGTAGTATTATGGTGGACGTCGCTAGCAATCAGCCCCAGCATTTT.

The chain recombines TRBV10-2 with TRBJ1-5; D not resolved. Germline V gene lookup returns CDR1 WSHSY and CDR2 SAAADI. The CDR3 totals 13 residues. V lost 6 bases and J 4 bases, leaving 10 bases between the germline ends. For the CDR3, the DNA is TGCGCCAGCAGCGGGCAGATGAATCAGCCCCAGCATTTT. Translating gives CASSGQMNQPQHF.

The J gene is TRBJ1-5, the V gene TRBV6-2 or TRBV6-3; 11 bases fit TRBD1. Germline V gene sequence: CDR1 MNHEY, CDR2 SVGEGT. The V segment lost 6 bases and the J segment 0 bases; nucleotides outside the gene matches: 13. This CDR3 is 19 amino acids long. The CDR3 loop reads CASSSLWTGGPHSNQPQHF. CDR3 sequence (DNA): TGTGCCAGCAGCTCTTTATGGACAGGGGGCCCTCATAGCAATCAGCCCCAGCATTTT.

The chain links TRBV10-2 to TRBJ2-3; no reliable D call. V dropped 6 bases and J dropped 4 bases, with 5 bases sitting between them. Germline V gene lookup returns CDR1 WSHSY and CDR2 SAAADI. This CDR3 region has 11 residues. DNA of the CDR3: TGCGCCAGCAGGGGCCCAGATACGCAGTATTTT. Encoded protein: CASRGPDTQYF.

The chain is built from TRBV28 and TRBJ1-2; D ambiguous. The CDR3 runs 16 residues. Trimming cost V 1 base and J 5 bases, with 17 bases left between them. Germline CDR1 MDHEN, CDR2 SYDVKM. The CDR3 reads CASSLSAEAVVYGYTF. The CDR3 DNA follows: TGTGCCAGCAGTTTATCGGCGGAGGCGGTTGTTTATGGCTACACCTTC.

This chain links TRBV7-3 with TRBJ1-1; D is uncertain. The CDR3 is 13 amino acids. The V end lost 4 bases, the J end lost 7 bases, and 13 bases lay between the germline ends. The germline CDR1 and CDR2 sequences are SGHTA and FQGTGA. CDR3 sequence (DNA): TGTGCCAGCAGCTCGGACCACACGGGTGAAGCTTTCTTT. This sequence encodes CASSSDHTGEAFF.

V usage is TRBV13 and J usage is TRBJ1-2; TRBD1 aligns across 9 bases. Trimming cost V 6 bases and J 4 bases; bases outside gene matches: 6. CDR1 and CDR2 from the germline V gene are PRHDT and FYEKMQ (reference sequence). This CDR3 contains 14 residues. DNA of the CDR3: TGTGCCAGCAGTTCCCAGGACAGGGGCTATGGCTACACCTTC. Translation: CASSSQDRGYGYTF.

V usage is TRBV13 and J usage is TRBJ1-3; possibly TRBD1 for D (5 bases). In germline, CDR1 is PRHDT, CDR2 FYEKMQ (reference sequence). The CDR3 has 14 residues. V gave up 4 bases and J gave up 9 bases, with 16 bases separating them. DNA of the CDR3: TGTGCCAGCAGCTGGGGCAGGGTTTTTCCCACCATATATTTT. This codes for CASSWGRVFPTIYF.

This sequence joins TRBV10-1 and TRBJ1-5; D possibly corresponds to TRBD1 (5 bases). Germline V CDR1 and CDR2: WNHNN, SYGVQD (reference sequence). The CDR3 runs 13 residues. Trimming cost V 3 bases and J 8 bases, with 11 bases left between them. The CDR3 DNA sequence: TGCGCCAGCAGTGATGGGACCCCGGAGCCCCAGCATTTT. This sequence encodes CASSDGTPEPQHF.